One and the same sample provided the 28 T cell receptor beta chains below, sequenced in a study of blood T cells in healthy people across ages. Using a J-beta primer mix together with a sample-barcoded 5' primer, a second PCR was run for roughly 6 to 11 cycles. TCRdb re-derived calls from the 5' RACE reads in MiXCR, one entry per CDR3 protein. The table shows about 1,400,000 distinct CDR3 sequences, with 42% occurring only once. The material sequenced was blood. Source of these receptors: a woman in her late teens or twenties in good health.

In this sample, this clonotype turned up a few times. CDR3 in DNA: TGTGCCAGCAGCTTAGCCTTCGCTGGGGCCAACGTCCTGACTTTC. Translating it yields CASSLAFAGANVLTF. This chain links TRBV7-9 with TRBJ2-6, with unresolved D. There are 15 residues in the CDR3. Germline V CDR1 and CDR2: SEHNR, FQNEAQ (reference sequence). V was trimmed by 0 bases and J by 2 bases, leaving 5 bases between them.

This clonotype has at least ten counts. The V call is TRBV13, the J call TRBJ1-4; D call uncertain. CDR1 and CDR2 from the germline V gene are PRHDT and FYEKMQ (reference sequence). With 5 bases removed from V and 7 bases from J, the gap between germline ends came to 8 bases. This CDR3 contains 12 residues. The CDR3 loop is CASSQRGEKLFF. In DNA, the CDR3 is TGTGCCAGCAGCCAGCGGGGTGAAAAACTGTTTTTT.

This clonotype was counted only a few times. The chain combines TRBV5-6 with TRBJ2-1; 10 bases align to TRBD2. J lost 0 bases, V lost 4 bases, and 4 bases had no gene match. Germline V gene data show CDR1 as SGHDT and CDR2 as YYEEEE. CDR3 length: 16 amino acids. DNA for the CDR3: TGTGCCAGCAGCCCTACTAGCGGGAACTCCTACAATGAGCAGTTCTTC. Translating gives CASSPTSGNSYNEQFF. Full variable domain (rest looked up from reference TRBV5-6 and TRBJ2-1): DAGVTQSPTHLIKTRGQQVTLRCSPKSGHDTVSWYQQALGQGPQFIFQYYEEEERQRGNFPDRFSGHQFPNYSSELNVNALLLGDSALYLCASSPTSGNSYNEQFFGPGTRLTVL.

The rearrangement uses TRBV7-9 and TRBJ1-4; tentatively, D is TRBD1 (5 bases). V was cut by 1 base and J by 8 bases, with 14 bases left in between. The CDR3 has 15 residues. Germline V gene lookup returns CDR1 SEHNR and CDR2 FQNEAQ (reference sequence). In nucleotides, the CDR3 is TGTGCCAGCAGCTTAGAGGCCGAGAAGGGGGAAAAACTGTTTTTT. Encoded protein: CASSLEAEKGEKLFF. Full variable domain (outside the CDR3, taken from reference TRBV7-9 and TRBJ1-4): DTGVSQNPRHKITKRGQNVTFRCDPISEHNRLYWYRQTLGQGPEFLTYFQNEAQLEKSRLLSDRFSAERPKGSFSTLEIQRTEQGDSAMYLCASSLEAEKGEKLFFGSGTQLSVL.

This clonotype was counted only a few times. CDR3 coding DNA: TGTGCCAGCAGCTTGGAAGGTCTGAAAAACATTCAGTACTTC. Protein product: CASSLEGLKNIQYF. The rearrangement joins TRBV7-9 to TRBJ2-4, with D unresolved. CDR3 size: 14 residues. CDR1 SEHNR and CDR2 FQNEAQ come from the germline V gene (reference sequence). V shed 3 bases and J shed 4 bases, with 10 bases lying between them.

This clonotype has only one observation. The V gene is TRBV6-5, the J gene TRBJ2-1; D possibly corresponds to TRBD2 (5 bases). Germline values: CDR1 MNHEY, CDR2 SVGAGI. The CDR3 contains 18 residues. Trimming shortened V by 4 bases and J by 10 bases, and 29 bases separated the two germline ends. The CDR3 here is CASSSGSGWEPYSWEQFF. For the CDR3, the DNA is TGTGCCAGCAGTTCCGGGTCTGGGTGGGAGCCTTATAGTTGGGAGCAGTTCTTC.

The V and J genes are TRBV20-1 and TRBJ2-3, with 10 bases fitting TRBD2. V was pared by 8 bases and J by 1 base, with 3 bases of the junction left unmatched. Germline assignment: CDR1 DFQATT and CDR2 SNEGSKA (reference sequence). The CDR3 contains 13 residues. In nucleotides, the CDR3 is TGCAGTACTGGACTAGCGGGCACAGATACGCAGTATTTT. This gives the protein CSTGLAGTDTQYF.

This clonotype was detected only once. The chain recombines TRBV25-1 with TRBJ1-1; 9 bases are shared with TRBD1. J lost 11 bases, V lost 8 bases, and 12 bases had no gene match. The CDR3 loop spans 13 amino acids. The germline V gene has CDR1 MGHDK and CDR2 SYGVNS. The CDR3 region is CASAGTGFVGAFF. The CDR3 bases are TGTGCCAGCGCCGGGACAGGGTTTGTCGGGGCTTTCTTT.

This clonotype was observed a handful of times. The rearrangement links TRBV20-1 to TRBJ2-5; D is perhaps TRBD1 (6 bases). The J call may be wrong; the DNA end is better matched by TRBJ2-7. The CDR3 runs to 14 residues. The germline CDR1 and CDR2 sequences are DFQATT and SNEGSKA (reference sequence). This CDR3 is CSARDPGHYYEQYF. For the CDR3, the DNA is TGCAGTGCTAGAGATCCGGGACATTACTACGAGCAGTACTTC.

The gene calls are TRBV5-1 and TRBJ1-2, with D tentatively TRBD1 (5 bases). From germline, CDR1 is SGHRS and CDR2 YFSETQ. With 1 base removed from V and 2 bases from J, the gap between germline ends came to 12 bases. The CDR3 length is 15 residues. CDR3 sequence: CASSLFVRANYGYTF. The CDR3, as DNA: TGCGCCAGCAGCTTGTTCGTCAGGGCCAACTATGGCTACACCTTC. The full variable domain, rest sourced from reference TRBV5-1 and TRBJ1-2, is KAGVTQTPRYLIKTRGQQVTLSCSPISGHRSVSWYQQTPGQGLQFLFEYFSETQRNKGNFPGRFSGRQFSNSRSEMNVSTLELGDSALYLCASSLFVRANYGYTFGSGTRLTVV.

The rearrangement links TRBV20-1 to TRBJ2-1; no definite D call. Looked up from germline, CDR1 is DFQATT and CDR2 is SNEGSKA (reference sequence). This CDR3 comprises 15 residues. The V end lost 6 bases, the J end lost 0 bases, and 15 bases lay between the germline ends. The CDR3 region is CSAEGLGRSYNEQFF. The CDR3 DNA reads as TGCAGTGCCGAAGGATTAGGGCGCTCCTACAATGAGCAGTTCTTC.

This clonotype came up a few times. This chain joins TRBV12-3 or TRBV12-4 and TRBJ2-1; the D gene is possibly TRBD1 (5 bases). Trimming took off 5 bases at V and 6 bases at J, with 14 bases between the two ends. CDR3 length: 14 amino acids. CDR3 DNA: TGTGCCAGCAGTCCTAACCCCAGGGCCAATGAGCAGTTCTTC. This translates into CASSPNPRANEQFF.

The chain employs TRBV14 and TRBJ2-4; D unresolved. The tail of the sequence fits TRBJ2-7 better, so the J call may be wrong. CDR3 length: 14 residues. Germline assignment: CDR1 SGHDN and CDR2 FVKESK. The DNA for the CDR3 is TGTGCCAGCAGCCCGAGGATTTTCTCCTACGAGCAGTACTTC. Translating it yields CASSPRIFSYEQYF.

The chain combines TRBV11-1 with TRBJ1-1; a possible D gene is TRBD1 (5 bases). The V gene lost 0 bases and the J gene lost 1 base, with 9 bases spanning the gap. Germline CDR1 is SGHAT and CDR2 is FQDESV (reference sequence). This CDR3 is built from 15 residues. The CDR3 coding sequence is TGTGCCAGCAGCTTAGCCCTCGGACAGAACACTGAAGCTTTCTTT. Protein product: CASSLALGQNTEAFF.

The chain uses TRBV20-1 and TRBJ1-2; D gene ambiguous. CDR3 length: 15 residues. V was clipped by 0 bases and J by 7 bases, with 18 bases between them. The germline V gene encodes CDR1 DFQATT and CDR2 SNEGSKA (reference sequence). The CDR3: CSARENGISMVGYTF. DNA for the CDR3: TGCAGTGCTAGAGAGAACGGCATTTCTATGGTTGGCTACACCTTC.

The rearrangement links TRBV5-1 to TRBJ1-2; maybe TRBD1 (6 bases). Trimming left V 2 bases short and J 4 bases short, with 15 bases between. The CDR3 length is 15 residues. Germline V gene lookup returns CDR1 SGHRS and CDR2 YFSETQ. The CDR3 loop reads CASSFSQGGGYGYTF. The CDR3 DNA reads TGCGCCAGCAGCTTTTCACAGGGCGGAGGCTATGGCTACACCTTC.

The chain joins TRBV5-1 to TRBJ2-5; TRBD1 matches 8 bases. The end of the DNA is better explained by TRBJ2-4, so the J call may be wrong. Germline loops: CDR1 SGHRS, CDR2 YFSETQ. This CDR3 spans 18 amino acids. This CDR3 reads CASSLPGQVTLSGNIQYF. CDR3 coding DNA: TGCGCCAGCAGCTTACCGGGACAGGTTACCCTATCGGGAAACATTCAGTACTTC.

The chain uses TRBV9 and TRBJ2-1; D is possibly TRBD1 or TRBD2 (5 bases each). This CDR3 region has 13 residues. Trimming left V 5 bases short and J 6 bases short, with 12 bases between. Germline-derived CDR1 and CDR2 are SGDLS and YYNGEE. Here the CDR3 reads CASSPRGTNEQFF. DNA of the CDR3: TGTGCCAGCAGTCCCCGGGGCACCAATGAGCAGTTCTTC.

This clonotype was seen a few times. The chain combines TRBV7-3 with TRBJ2-3; 11 bases align to TRBD2. The J segment lost 0 bases and the V segment lost 2 bases, leaving 7 bases of the junction unmatched. Germline-derived CDR1 and CDR2 are SGHTA and FQGTGA. The CDR3 has 18 amino acids. CDR3: CASSLPASGGPSTDTQYF. The CDR3 DNA reads as TGTGCCAGCAGCTTACCAGCTAGCGGGGGGCCCAGCACAGATACGCAGTATTTT.

The rearrangement uses TRBV5-1 and TRBJ2-1; TRBD2 aligns across 9 bases. The CDR3 extends over 16 amino acids. V lost 1 base and J lost 6; bases outside the gene matches: 8. Germline V lookup: CDR1 SGHRS, CDR2 YFSETQ. In DNA, the CDR3 is TGCGCCAGCAGCTTGAGGAGCGGGAGGAAAGTCAATGAGCAGTTCTTC. Translated: CASSLRSGRKVNEQFF.

The rearrangement uses TRBV5-6 and TRBJ2-5, with TRBD1 matching 9 bases. The CDR3 covers 14 residues. Germline V gene lookup returns CDR1 SGHDT and CDR2 YYEEEE. Unmatched junction bases numbered 8, after V lost 7 bases and J lost 4 bases. The CDR3 DNA reads as TGTGCCAGCCGGGGACAGGGAAGAGGAGAGACCCAGTACTTC. Residues: CASRGQGRGETQYF.

V usage is TRBV4-1 and J usage is TRBJ1-4, with D perhaps TRBD1 (5 bases). Per germline, CDR1 MGHRA and CDR2 YSYEKL. Trimming pared 2 bases from V and 8 bases from J, leaving 15 bases between. CDR3 length equals 15 residues. CDR3 sequence (DNA): TGCGCCAGCAGCCAAAATCTGGGGGGAGAAGAAAAACTGTTTTTT. Residues: CASSQNLGGEEKLFF.

V and J are TRBV10-3 and TRBJ2-7; TRBD2 agrees at 10 bases. Germline V lookup: CDR1 ENHRY, CDR2 SYGVKD. V shed 3 bases and J 4 bases; nucleotides not matched to a gene: 6. This CDR3 is built from 15 residues. CDR3 protein: CAISDLAGVSYEQYF. Written as DNA, the CDR3 is TGTGCCATCAGTGACCTAGCGGGAGTCTCGTACGAGCAGTACTTC.

CDR3 coding DNA: TGTGCCAGCAGCTTGGTCGGCAGCCTGTACCAAGAGACCCAGTACTTC. This sequence encodes CASSLVGSLYQETQYF. The chain carries TRBV5-6 and TRBJ2-5; D remains unclear. This CDR3 has 16 residues. The V end was cut by 0 bases, the J end by 0 bases, with 12 bases between. The V gene's germline CDR1 is SGHDT and CDR2 YYEEEE.

This clonotype occurred a few times. The rearrangement uses TRBV20-1 and TRBJ2-7; maybe TRBD2 (5 bases). Deletions cut 0 bases from V and 6 bases from J, with 18 bases between. The CDR3 sequence is 15 residues long. The germline gives CDR1 DFQATT, CDR2 SNEGSKA (reference sequence). The chain's CDR3 is CSARDEGAVGSEQYF. CDR3 DNA: TGCAGTGCTAGAGATGAAGGAGCGGTGGGGAGCGAGCAGTACTTC.

The chain uses TRBV2 and TRBJ2-4; D might be TRBD1 (5 bases). The J call is uncertain, as TRBJ2-7 better fits the DNA end. Germline assignment: CDR1 SNHLY and CDR2 FYNNEI. The CDR3 is 14 amino acids. The CDR3 coding sequence is TGTGCCAGCAGTGAGAAATTCACCCAGGGCGAGCAGTACTTC. Translated, it gives CASSEKFTQGEQYF.

The chain links TRBV2 to TRBJ2-7, with 7 nucleotides matching TRBD2. Germline trimming cut 5 bases from V and 5 bases from J; bases unmatched to any gene: 12. CDR3 size: 15 residues. Germline assignment: CDR1 SNHLY and CDR2 FYNNEI. CDR3: CASSLSGGGRDEQYF. As DNA, the CDR3 is TGTGCCAGCAGTCTCTCCGGCGGGGGTCGGGACGAGCAGTACTTC.

CDR3 in DNA: TGTGCCAGCAGTTTTAAAAGGGCGGACAGAAACTTTTACAATGAGCAGTTCTTC. Translating gives CASSFKRADRNFYNEQFF. This chain links TRBV12-3 or TRBV12-4 with TRBJ2-1; tentatively, D is TRBD1 (6 bases). Trimming removed 3 bases at V and 4 bases at J, with 22 bases between. This CDR3 has 18 amino acids.